The rows below give T cell receptor beta chains drawn from one sample of a study of control samples from healthy donors and cancer patients. Sequenced by immunoSEQ multiplex PCR; TCRdb stores in-frame clones only, minus some. The top ten hold around 39% of the sample, which has 21,000 or so clones, more than 80% seen once. Sample: PBMCs. These receptors all come from a man aged 55-75 years with head and neck cancer. CDR3s include the opening cysteine and the closing phenylalanine or tryptophan. Each record gives: J gene, V gene, D gene, clone size, CDR3 protein, CDR3 DNA. D genes are given only for firm matches. Some rows mark clone size as missing; the rest say once, few, many or name a class of expanded clone.

J gene: TRBJ1-2; V gene: TRBV2; D gene: NA; clone size: NA; CDR3 protein: CASRGVGYTF; CDR3 DNA: TGTGCCAGCAGAGGTGTAGGCTACACCTTC
J gene: TRBJ2-5; V gene: TRBV11-2; D gene: NA; clone size: NA; CDR3 protein: CASSLRGETQYF; CDR3 DNA: TGTGCCAGCAGCTTAAGGGGGGAGACCCAGTACTTC
J gene: TRBJ1-2; V gene: TRBV6-2/TRBV6-3; D gene: NA; clone size: NA; CDR3 protein: CASSIRTLPYGYTF; CDR3 DNA: TGTGCCAGCAGTATAAGGACTCTCCCCTATGGCTACACCTTC
J gene: TRBJ1-1; V gene: TRBV9; D gene: NA; clone size: NA; CDR3 protein: CASSANWNTEAFF; CDR3 DNA: TGTGCCAGCAGCGCTAACTGGAACACTGAAGCTTTCTTT
J gene: TRBJ1-1; V gene: TRBV30; D gene: NA; clone size: NA; CDR3 protein: CAWGGQTNTEAFF; CDR3 DNA: TGTGCCTGGGGTGGACAGACGAACACTGAAGCTTTCTTT
J gene: TRBJ1-1; V gene: TRBV29-1; D gene: NA; clone size: NA; CDR3 protein: CSVIRGRMNTEAFF; CDR3 DNA: TGCAGCGTTATCCGGGGCAGGATGAACACTGAAGCTTTCTTT
J gene: TRBJ2-1; V gene: TRBV19; D gene: NA; clone size: once; CDR3 protein: CASSSRDSRGYNEQFF; CDR3 DNA: TGTGCCAGTAGTTCCCGGGACTCTCGAGGGTACAATGAGCAGTTCTTC
J gene: TRBJ1-2; V gene: TRBV7-9; D gene: NA; clone size: NA; CDR3 protein: CASSLSNRYYTF; CDR3 DNA: TGTGCCAGCAGCTTGTCAAACAGATACTACACCTTC
J gene: TRBJ1-5; V gene: TRBV18; D gene: NA; clone size: once; CDR3 protein: CASSSAQENQPQHF; CDR3 DNA: TGTGCCAGCTCGTCAGCACAGGAGAATCAGCCCCAGCATTTT
J gene: TRBJ1-3; V gene: TRBV7-9; D gene: TRBD1; clone size: NA; CDR3 protein: CASSVQGANGNTIYF; CDR3 DNA: TGTGCCAGCAGCGTTCAGGGGGCGAATGGAAACACCATATATTTT
J gene: TRBJ1-5; V gene: TRBV19; D gene: NA; clone size: NA; CDR3 protein: CASTEDSTNSNQPQHF; CDR3 DNA: TGTGCCAGTACCGAGGACAGCACAAATAGCAATCAGCCCCAGCATTTT
J gene: TRBJ2-1; V gene: TRBV7-3; D gene: NA; clone size: few; CDR3 protein: CASSLSGGGNEQFF; CDR3 DNA: TGTGCCAGCAGCTTATCCGGGGGTGGTAATGAGCAGTTCTTC
J gene: TRBJ2-5; V gene: TRBV2; D gene: NA; clone size: NA; CDR3 protein: CASPDKIGETQYF; CDR3 DNA: TGTGCCAGCCCCGACAAGATTGGAGAGACCCAGTACTTC
J gene: TRBJ1-2; V gene: TRBV10-3; D gene: TRBD1; clone size: NA; CDR3 protein: CAISESEGASGYTF; CDR3 DNA: TGTGCCATCAGTGAGTCGGAGGGGGCTTCTGGCTACACCTTC
J gene: TRBJ1-1; V gene: TRBV9; D gene: TRBD1; clone size: NA; CDR3 protein: CASSVALGQGAAEAFF; CDR3 DNA: TGTGCCAGCAGCGTAGCTCTGGGACAGGGGGCTGCTGAAGCTTTCTTT
J gene: TRBJ1-1; V gene: TRBV9; D gene: NA; clone size: large; CDR3 protein: CASSVGTGHPEAFF; CDR3 DNA: TGTGCCAGCAGCGTAGGGACGGGACATCCTGAAGCTTTCTTT